These T cell receptor beta chains were read from a single sample in a study of CD4+ T cells in melanoma. Libraries were prepared by immunoSEQ multiplex PCR; TCRdb keeps only in-frame clonotypes and omits some of them. The sample has tens of thousands of clones, almost 70% seen once; the top ten hold approximately 5%. Sequencing used tumor tissue. The receptors stem from a human donor with melanoma. Both conserved end residues are part of each CDR3. A D gene is named only where the DNA matches it firmly. Expanded clones are given a class, and other clones once, few, many or no size at all.

CDR3	DNA	D	size	J	V
CASTPTGVLNTIYF	TGTGCCAGTACTCCGACAGGGGTTTTAAACACCATATATTTT	TRBD1	few	TRBJ1-3	TRBV19
CATSISGGDEPQHF	TGTGCCACCAGCATTTCAGGGGGCGATGAGCCCCAGCATTTT	TRBD1	NA	TRBJ1-5	TRBV15
CASSPRGTETQYF	TGTGCCAGCAGTCCTCGGGGGACAGAGACCCAGTACTTC	NA	NA	TRBJ2-5	TRBV27
CATSRTGTGDEQYF	TGTGCCACCAGCAGAACCGGGACAGGGGACGAGCAGTACTTC	TRBD1	NA	TRBJ2-7	TRBV15
CASRPGQPGPSYEQYF	TGTGCCAGCAGGCCGGGACAGCCGGGACCAAGCTACGAGCAGTACTTC	TRBD1	NA	TRBJ2-7	TRBV7-9
CASSQDIGQGQGYTF	TGCGCCAGCAGCCAAGATATAGGACAGGGGCAGGGCTACACCTTC	TRBD1	NA	TRBJ1-2	TRBV4-1
CASSQEVGRETQYF	TGTGCCAGCAGCCAAGAGGTGGGAAGGGAGACCCAGTACTTC	NA	NA	TRBJ2-5	TRBV14
CASSQARTETSEAFF	TGCGCCAGCAGTCAAGCCCGGACAGAAACCTCTGAAGCTTTCTTT	NA	NA	TRBJ1-1	TRBV23-1
CASSFEGLTDTQYF	TGTGCCAGCAGCTTCGAGGGCCTCACAGATACGCAGTATTTT	NA	NA	TRBJ2-3	TRBV7-9
CASSPGGSHEQYF	TGTGCCAGCTCACCAGGGGGAAGCCACGAGCAGTACTTC	NA	once	TRBJ2-7	TRBV18
CASSFGDRAYNEQFF	TGTGCCAGCAGCTTTGGGGACAGGGCCTACAATGAGCAGTTCTTC	TRBD1	many	TRBJ2-1	TRBV5-6
CSVGPRTGTYEQYF	TGCAGCGTTGGGCCACGGACAGGGACCTACGAGCAGTACTTC	TRBD1	NA	TRBJ2-7	TRBV29-1
CASSSVGETQYF	TGTGCCAGTTCTTCGGTGGGGGAGACCCAGTACTTC	NA	NA	TRBJ2-5	TRBV7-2
CAGTRGHEQFF	TGTGCCGGGACCAGGGGCCATGAGCAGTTCTTC	NA	NA	TRBJ2-1	TRBV6-1
CASSQDISYPGELFF	TGTGCCAGCAGCCAAGATATTAGTTACCCCGGGGAGCTGTTTTTT	NA	NA	TRBJ2-2	TRBV14